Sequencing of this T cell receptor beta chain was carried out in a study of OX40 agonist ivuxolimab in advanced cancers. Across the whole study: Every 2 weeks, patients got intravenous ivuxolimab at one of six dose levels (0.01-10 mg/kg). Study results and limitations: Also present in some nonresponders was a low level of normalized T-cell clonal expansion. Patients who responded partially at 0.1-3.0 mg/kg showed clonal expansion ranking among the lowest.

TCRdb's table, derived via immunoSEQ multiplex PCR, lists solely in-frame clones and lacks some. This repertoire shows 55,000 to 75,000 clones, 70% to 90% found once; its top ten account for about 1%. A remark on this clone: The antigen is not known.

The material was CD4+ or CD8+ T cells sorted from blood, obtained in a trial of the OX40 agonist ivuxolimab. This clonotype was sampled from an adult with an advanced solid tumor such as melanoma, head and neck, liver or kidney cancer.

CDR3 DNA sequence: TGCGCCAGCAGTCAATCTGGGCCCGATTCACCCCTCCACTTT. As protein: CASSQSGPDSPLHF. The V and J genes are TRBV23-1 and TRBJ1-6; D ambiguous. Being an ORF, TRBV23-1 has a function that is uncertain. V lost 0 bases and J lost 8, with 8 bases in between. The CDR3 sequence is 14 residues long.